Sequencing of this T cell receptor (beta chain) was carried out in a study of regulatory T cells in long-lasting Graves disease. Overall study findings and caveats: New patients shared 950 to 1,000 public clonotypes, fewer than the roughly 2,600 shared by persistent patients. Preferential use of TRBV28, TRBJ1-2 and TRBJ2-5 was seen in persistent disease.

Germline V gene sequence: CDR1 SGHAT, CDR2 FQNNGV. Trimming left V 2 bases short and J 6 bases short, with 10 bases between. CDR3 length: 14 amino acids. Only a few counts were recorded for this clonotype. Antigen specificity is unknown. A much larger clone sits a single nucleotide away, making a read error possible. The time point is: persistent/refractory GD, antithyroid drugs over 5 years with positive TRAb. PBMC RNA served as the TCR library source. EDTA tubes were used for drawing 8 to 9 milliliters of peripheral blood. To make TCR beta libraries, researchers used iRepertoire HTBI primers and Arm-PCR of CDR3 regions. One entry per CDR3 protein, called by TCRdb with MiXCR from the multiplex PCR reads. The table has around 300,000 distinct CDR3 sequences, 20% to 25% seen once.

V gene TRBV11-2 combines with J gene TRBJ2-2; D remains ambiguous. Source: peripheral blood mononuclear cells (PBMCs), taken when the disease was refractory, from a patient treated with antithyroid drugs. The receptor was derived from a female donor with Graves disease. The DNA for the CDR3 is TGTGCCAGCAGCTTATGGGGTGACGCCGGGGAGCTGTTTTTT. Protein: CASSLWGDAGELFF.